This T cell receptor beta chain was captured in a study of T cells after yellow fever vaccination. J lost 6 bases, V lost 0 bases, and 8 bases had no gene match. The CDR3 totals 16 residues. The germline CDR1 and CDR2 sequences are MNHEY and SVGAGI. TCRdb reanalysed the 5' RACE reads using MiXCR and keeps one entry per CDR3 protein. The sample includes 500,000 to 650,000 distinct CDR3 sequences, more than 9% seen only once; the top ten take 15%. This clonotype showed up just a few times. Its antigen remains unidentified. Overall study findings and caveats: Booster samples showed a return of most primary-vaccination clones (under 97% CD4, around 85% CD8).

This clonotype was sampled from a man aged 25 to 40 who received the YFV17D yellow fever vaccine. This specimen was PBMCs, taken on the day of the yellow fever booster vaccination. The chain couples TRBV6-5 to TRBJ2-1; 7 bases are a match to TRBD1. The CDR3 loop is CASSYSSGTAINEQFF. CDR3 nucleotide sequence: TGTGCCAGCAGTTACTCCTCCGGGACAGCCATCAATGAGCAGTTCTTC.